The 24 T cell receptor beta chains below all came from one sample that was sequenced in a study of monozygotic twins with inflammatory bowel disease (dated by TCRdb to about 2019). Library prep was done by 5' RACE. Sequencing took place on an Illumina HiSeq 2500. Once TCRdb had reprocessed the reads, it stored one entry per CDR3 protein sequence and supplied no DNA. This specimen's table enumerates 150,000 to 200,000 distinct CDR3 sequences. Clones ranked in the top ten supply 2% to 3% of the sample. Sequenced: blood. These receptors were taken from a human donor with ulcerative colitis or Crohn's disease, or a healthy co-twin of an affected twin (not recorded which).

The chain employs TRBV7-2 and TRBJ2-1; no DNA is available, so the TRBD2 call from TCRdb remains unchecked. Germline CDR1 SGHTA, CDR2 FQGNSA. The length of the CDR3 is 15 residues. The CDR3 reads CASSPNVAGSNEQFF. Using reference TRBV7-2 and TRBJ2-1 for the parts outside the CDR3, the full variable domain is GAGVSQSPSNKVTEKGKDVELRCDPISGHTALYWYRQSLGQGLEFLIYFQGNSAPDKSGLPSDRFSAERTGGSVSTLTIQRTQQEDSAVYLCASSPNVAGSNEQFFGPGTRLTVL.

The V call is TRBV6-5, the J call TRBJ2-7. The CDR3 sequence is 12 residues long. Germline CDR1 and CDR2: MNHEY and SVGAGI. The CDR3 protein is CASRELLYEQYF.

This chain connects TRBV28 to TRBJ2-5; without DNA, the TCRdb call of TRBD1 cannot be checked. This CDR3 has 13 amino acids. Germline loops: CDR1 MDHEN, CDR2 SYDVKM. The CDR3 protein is CASSSQGAETQYF.

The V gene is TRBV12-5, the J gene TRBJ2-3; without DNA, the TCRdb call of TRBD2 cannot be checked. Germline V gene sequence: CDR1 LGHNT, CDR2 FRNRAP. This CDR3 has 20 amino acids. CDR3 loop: CASAPGGRSGRPLHTDTQYF.

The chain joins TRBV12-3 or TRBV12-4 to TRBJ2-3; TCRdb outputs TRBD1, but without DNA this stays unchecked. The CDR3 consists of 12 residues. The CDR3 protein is CASTQGEDTQYF.

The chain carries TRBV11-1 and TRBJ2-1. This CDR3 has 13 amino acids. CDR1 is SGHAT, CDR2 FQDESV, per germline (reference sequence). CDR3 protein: CASSFGVSGEQFF.

The CDR3 sequence: CASSGGYGYTF. The chain uses TRBV25-1 and TRBJ1-2. This CDR3 contains 11 residues. Germline V gives CDR1 MGHDK, CDR2 SYGVNS.

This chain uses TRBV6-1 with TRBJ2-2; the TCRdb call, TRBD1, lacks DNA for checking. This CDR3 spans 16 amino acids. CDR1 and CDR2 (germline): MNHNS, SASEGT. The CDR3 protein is CASTTGKLADTGELFF.

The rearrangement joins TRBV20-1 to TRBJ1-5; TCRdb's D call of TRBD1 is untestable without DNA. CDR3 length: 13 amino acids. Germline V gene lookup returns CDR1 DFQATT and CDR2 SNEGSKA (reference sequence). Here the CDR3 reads CSAKDRVDQPQHF.

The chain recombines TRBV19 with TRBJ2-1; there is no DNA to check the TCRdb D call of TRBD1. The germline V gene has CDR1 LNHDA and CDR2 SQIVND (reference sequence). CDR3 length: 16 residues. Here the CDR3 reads CASSLTGTGNIHEQFF.

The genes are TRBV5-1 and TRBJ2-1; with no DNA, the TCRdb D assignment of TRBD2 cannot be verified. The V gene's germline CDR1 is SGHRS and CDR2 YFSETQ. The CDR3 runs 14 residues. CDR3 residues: CASSSRTSVDEQFF.

CDR3 region: CASSSGTSGVWEQFF. The chain couples TRBV3-1 to TRBJ2-1; as DNA is missing, the TRBD2 call by TCRdb cannot be tested. This CDR3 spans 15 amino acids. CDR1 and CDR2 (germline): LGHDT, YNNKEL (reference sequence).

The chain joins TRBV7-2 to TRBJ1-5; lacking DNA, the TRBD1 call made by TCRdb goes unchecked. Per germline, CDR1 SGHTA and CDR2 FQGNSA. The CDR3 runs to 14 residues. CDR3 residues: CASSEDRVGQPQHF. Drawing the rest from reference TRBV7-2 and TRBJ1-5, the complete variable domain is GAGVSQSPSNKVTEKGKDVELRCDPISGHTALYWYRQSLGQGLEFLIYFQGNSAPDKSGLPSDRFSAERTGGSVSTLTIQRTQQEDSAVYLCASSEDRVGQPQHFGDGTRLSIL.

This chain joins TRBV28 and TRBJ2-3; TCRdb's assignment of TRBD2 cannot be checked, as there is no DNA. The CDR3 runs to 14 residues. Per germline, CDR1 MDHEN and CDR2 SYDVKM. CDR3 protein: CATRLAEGGDTQYF.

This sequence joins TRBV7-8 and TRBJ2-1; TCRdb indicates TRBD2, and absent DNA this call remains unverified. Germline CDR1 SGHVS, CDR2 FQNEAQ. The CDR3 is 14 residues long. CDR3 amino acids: CASSSAGSYNEQFF.

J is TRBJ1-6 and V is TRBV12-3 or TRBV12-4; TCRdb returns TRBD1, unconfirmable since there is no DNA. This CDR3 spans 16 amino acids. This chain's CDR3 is CASSLKDRVYNSPLHF.

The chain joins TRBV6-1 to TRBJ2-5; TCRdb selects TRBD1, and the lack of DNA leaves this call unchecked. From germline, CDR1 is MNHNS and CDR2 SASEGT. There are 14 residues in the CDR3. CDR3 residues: CASSRQGARETQYF.

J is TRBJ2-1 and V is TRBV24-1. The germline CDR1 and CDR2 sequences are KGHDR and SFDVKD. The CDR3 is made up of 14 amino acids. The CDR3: CATSETGLQNEQFF.

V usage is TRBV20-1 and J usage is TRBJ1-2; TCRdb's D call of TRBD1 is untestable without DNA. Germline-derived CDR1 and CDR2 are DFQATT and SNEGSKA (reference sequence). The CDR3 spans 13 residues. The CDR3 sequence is CSANGARRSGYTF.

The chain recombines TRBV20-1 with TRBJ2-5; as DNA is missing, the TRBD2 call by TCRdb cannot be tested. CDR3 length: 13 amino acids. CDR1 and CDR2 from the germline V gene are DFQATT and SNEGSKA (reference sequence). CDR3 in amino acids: CSATLGGEETQYF.

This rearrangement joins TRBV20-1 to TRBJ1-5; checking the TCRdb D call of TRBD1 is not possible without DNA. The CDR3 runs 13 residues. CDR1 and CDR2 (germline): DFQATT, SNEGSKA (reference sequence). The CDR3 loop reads CSAIRGQDQPQHF.

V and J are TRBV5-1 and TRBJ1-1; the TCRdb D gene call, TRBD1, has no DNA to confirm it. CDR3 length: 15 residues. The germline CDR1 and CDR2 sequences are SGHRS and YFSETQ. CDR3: CASSIGTGGYTEAFF.

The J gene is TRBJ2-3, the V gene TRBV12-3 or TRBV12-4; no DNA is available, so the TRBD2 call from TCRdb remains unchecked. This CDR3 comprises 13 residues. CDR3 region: CASRGDYTDTQYF.

CDR3 residues: CASSLGYEETQYF. The gene calls are TRBV5-1 and TRBJ2-5. Germline CDR1 SGHRS, CDR2 YFSETQ. The CDR3 totals 13 residues. Full variable domain (remainder filled in from reference TRBV5-1 and TRBJ2-5): KAGVTQTPRYLIKTRGQQVTLSCSPISGHRSVSWYQQTPGQGLQFLFEYFSETQRNKGNFPGRFSGRQFSNSRSEMNVSTLELGDSALYLCASSLGYEETQYFGPGTRLLVL.